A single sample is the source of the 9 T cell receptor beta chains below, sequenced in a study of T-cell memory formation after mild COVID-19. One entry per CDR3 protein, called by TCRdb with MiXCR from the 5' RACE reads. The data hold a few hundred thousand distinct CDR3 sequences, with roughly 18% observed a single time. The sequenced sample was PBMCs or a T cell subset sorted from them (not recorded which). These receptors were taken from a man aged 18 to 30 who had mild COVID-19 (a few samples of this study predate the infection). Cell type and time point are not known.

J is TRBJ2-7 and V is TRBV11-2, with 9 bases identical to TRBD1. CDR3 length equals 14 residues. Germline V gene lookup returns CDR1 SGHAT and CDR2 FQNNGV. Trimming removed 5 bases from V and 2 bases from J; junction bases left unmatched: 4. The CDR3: CASSVGDRAYEQYF. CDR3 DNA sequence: TGTGCCAGCAGCGTCGGGGACAGGGCCTACGAGCAGTACTTC.

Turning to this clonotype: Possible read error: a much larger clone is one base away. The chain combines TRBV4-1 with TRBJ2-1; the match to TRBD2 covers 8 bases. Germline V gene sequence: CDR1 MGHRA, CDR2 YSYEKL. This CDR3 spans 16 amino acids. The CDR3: CASSQAGGREDNEQLF. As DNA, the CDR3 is TGCGCCAGCAGCCAGGCCGGGGGGCGGGAGGACAATGAGCAGCTCTTC.

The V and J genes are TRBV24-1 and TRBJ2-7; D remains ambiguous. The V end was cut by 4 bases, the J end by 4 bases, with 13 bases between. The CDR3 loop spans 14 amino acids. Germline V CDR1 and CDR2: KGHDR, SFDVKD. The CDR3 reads CATSDSRFPYEQYF. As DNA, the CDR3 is TGTGCCACCAGTGACTCGCGGTTCCCTTACGAGCAGTACTTC.

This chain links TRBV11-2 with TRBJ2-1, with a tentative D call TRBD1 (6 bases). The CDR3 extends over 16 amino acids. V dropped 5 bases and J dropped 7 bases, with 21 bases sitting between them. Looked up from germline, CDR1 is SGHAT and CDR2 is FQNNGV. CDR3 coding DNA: TGTGCCAGCAGCCCGATCAGTTACAGGGTTGTGAATGAGCAGTTCTTC. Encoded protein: CASSPISYRVVNEQFF.

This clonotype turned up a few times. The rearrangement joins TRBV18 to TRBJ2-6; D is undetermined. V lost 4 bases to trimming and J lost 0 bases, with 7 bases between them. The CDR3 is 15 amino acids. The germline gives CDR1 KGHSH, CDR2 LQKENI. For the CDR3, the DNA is TGTGCCAGCTCACAAAGTTACTCTGGGGCCAACGTCCTGACTTTC. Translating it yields CASSQSYSGANVLTF.

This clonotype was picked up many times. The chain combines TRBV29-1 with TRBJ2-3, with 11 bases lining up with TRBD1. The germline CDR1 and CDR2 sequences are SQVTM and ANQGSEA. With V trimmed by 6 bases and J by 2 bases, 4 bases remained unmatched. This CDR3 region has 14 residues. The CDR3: CSVGQGVLTDTQYF. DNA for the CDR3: TGCAGCGTGGGACAGGGGGTCCTCACAGATACGCAGTATTTT.

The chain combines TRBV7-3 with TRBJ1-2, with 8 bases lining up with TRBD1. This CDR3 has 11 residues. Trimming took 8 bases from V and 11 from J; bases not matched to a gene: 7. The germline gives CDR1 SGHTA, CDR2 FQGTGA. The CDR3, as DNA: TGTGCCAGCGGAGACAGGGGCCCATACACCTTC. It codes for CASGDRGPYTF.

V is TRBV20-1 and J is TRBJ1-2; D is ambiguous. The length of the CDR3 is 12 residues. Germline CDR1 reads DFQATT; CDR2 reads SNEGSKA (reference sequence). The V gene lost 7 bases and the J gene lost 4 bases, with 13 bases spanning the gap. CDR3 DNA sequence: TGCAGTGTAGCTCCCCGGGGCTATGGCTACACCTTC. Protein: CSVAPRGYGYTF.

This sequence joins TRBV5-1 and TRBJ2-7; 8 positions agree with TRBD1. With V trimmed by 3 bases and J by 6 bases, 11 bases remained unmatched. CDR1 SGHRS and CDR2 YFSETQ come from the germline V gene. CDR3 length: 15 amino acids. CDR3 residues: CASSWKGQERSEQYF. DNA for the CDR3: TGCGCCAGCAGCTGGAAGGGACAGGAAAGGAGCGAGCAGTACTTC.